This T cell receptor (beta chain) was identified in a study of cytomegalovirus exposure and HLA in healthy donors (dated by TCRdb to about 2017). Regarding the research as a whole: An earlier analysis of more than 550 of the donors reported under 300 Gb of sequence data and roughly 120 million unique TCR beta sequences obtained from around 180 million T cells. To decide whether each TCR beta V gene segment behaved as functional or pseudogenic, an earlier analysis of approximately 590 of the donors relied on high-throughput TCR beta sequencing. Because of strong linkage in the cohort, 4 to 6 DR-DQ haplotypes were treated as single units for association and clustering. HLA typing included class I and class II loci at four-digit resolution. The T cell repertoires of 670 or so subjects were profiled by immunosequencing and related to cytomegalovirus serostatus. Every discovery cohort repertoire had been produced on one sequencing platform. Among about 370 genotyped donors of the cohort, an average of around 220,000 unique TCR beta nucleotide sequences was sequenced per donor, of which about 20% were non-productive. Of the roughly 390 genotyped donors, 75% to 85% were placed in the genetic ancestry cluster associated with self-reported Caucasian donors. To study patterns of TCR occurrence, a later analysis re-analyzed previously published TCR beta repertoires from several hundred donors and added high-resolution HLA genotyping. A later genetic analysis used genome-wide SNP genotypes for about 60% of the roughly 700 donors, treating that subset as a discovery cohort. The aim of the study was to test whether cataloging public T cell receptors could identify signatures of past pathogen exposure. Rather than drawing on any new phenotypic data, the later analysis identified candidate immune exposures from TCR beta sequences and the way those sequences occurred across donors. Besides the first cohort of 550 to 750 subjects, a separate validation cohort made up of roughly 120 different subjects was used. Typing coverage varied by locus: roughly 629-640 donors for A, B, C, DRB1 and DQB1; approximately 560 for DQA1; more than 600 for DPA1; approximately 450 for DPB1. To predict cytomegalovirus infection status, the study combined high-throughput TCR immunosequencing, statistical association of individual TCRs with disease status, and machine learning. Donor age, sex, ethnicity and CMV serostatus were compiled alongside the repertoire data. Roughly 290 gigabases of sequencing data and around 80 million unique TCR sequences made up an early release that covered approximately 650 HLA-typed donors. Points the paper makes about the study in general: Because HLA typing was unavailable for some donors at each locus, only the typed subset was used in association tests. An association between a missense DCLRE1C variant and V-gene and J-gene trimming of TCR beta chains was found in a later genetic analysis and replicated in an independent cohort. In a later analysis, several top co-occurrence clusters were reported to appear linked to parvovirus B19, influenza, CMV and Epstein-Barr virus. Strong co-occurrence of HLA alleles, especially DR and DQ, made assigning TCR associations to individual alleles difficult. According to the authors, the approach could potentially be generalized to other disease states and immunological phenotypes. The earlier analysis of approximately 560 of the donors excluded 15 to 20 rarely observed V segments, including chromosome 9 orphons, because counts were too low. In a later analysis, the rate of TCR association differed among HLA loci, with DRB1 alleles having the most associated TCRs and HLA-C alleles having the fewest. CMV serostatus was the only immune exposure information available for the cohort. The study gave a list of under 200 TCR beta chains associated with cytomegalovirus. Linkage disequilibrium might explain the correlated functional status among segregating V segments, but an unknown experimental factor could not be ruled out. Compared with the 666-donor mean, donors in an Asian-associated ancestry cluster had fewer N-insertions in productive TCRs, according to a later genetic analysis. The presence/absence analyses assumed that sequencing depth was roughly uniform across donors, and that assumption may not be true. A group of highly shared sequence variants was considered likely to be a technical artifact of the sequencing pipeline. A further reported finding was that TCR beta sequences accurately predicted the HLA-A and HLA-B alleles for most subjects in the first cohort. In a later analysis, HLA-associated TCR beta chains were found to be more clonally expanded and to have lower generation probabilities than equally common non-associated chains. In a later analysis, most CMV-associated TCR beta chains were found to appear HLA-restricted, with HLA associations seemingly driven largely by CMV exposure. The classifier was reported to diagnose cytomegalovirus status with high specificity and sensitivity in both the original cohort and the validation cohort. This cohort had only TCR beta chains sequenced, and the lack of alpha or paired-chain data limited which features could be detected. Most TCR sequences were seen in very few donors, while some public TCRs were found in many individuals. The 87-base-pair reads could not distinguish some IMGT-functional V segments, including TRBV6-2 and TRBV6-3, so those segments were excluded. In vitro tests confirmed that a few of the cytomegalovirus-associated TCR beta chains recognize cytomegalovirus antigens. In an earlier analysis of 587 of the donors, most TCR beta V segments were observed in productive rearrangements about 90% or about 30% of the time, broadly matching IMGT annotations. Specific HLA alleles were associated with 18,000 or so TCR beta sequences at a false discovery rate of 0.05 in a later analysis.

Remarks on this clone: No cognate antigen has been identified for it. No much larger clone exists at a distance of one base, and base qualities are not known. Other nucleotide sequences in the sample specify the same CDR3.

Receptor amplification or capture employed the immunoSEQ multiplex PCR assay. A mixture of 60 forward primers for TCR Vbeta segments and 13 reverse primers for TCR Jbeta segments was used in the multiplex PCR. A multiplex PCR assay on genomic DNA amplified the CDR3 region of rearranged TCR beta genes. The Illumina HiSeq System was used to sequence the amplified TCR beta libraries as 87-base-pair reads. Processing in the source paper ran as follows. A later analysis counted tens of millions of unique TCR beta chains across the 666 repertoires, and some 11 million of these chains were shared by at least two donors. To remove PCR and sequencing errors, raw reads were error-corrected and collapsed into unique sequences using a nearest-neighbor algorithm that merged closely related sequences. CDR3 sequences were aligned to IMGT reference sequences to assign V, D and J gene segments. For a sequence to be retained, a match of at least six nucleotides to both a V gene segment and a J gene segment was required. Rearrangements were called productive when the CDR3 lacked stop codons and stayed in frame with V and J; all others were non-productive. Following IMGT convention, CDR3 was defined as the stretch from the second conserved V-encoded cysteine up to the conserved J-encoded phenylalanine. Sequences without an unambiguous match to a single V gene segment were excluded from the earlier analysis of a few hundred of the donors. In an earlier analysis of almost 600 of the donors, a V segment was called functional when productive rearrangements were above 56.7%, and segregating when the standard deviation between donors exceeded 5%. To diagnose cytomegalovirus status from the catalog of TCR beta chain sequences, a statistical classification framework was built. In a later analysis, TCR nucleotide sequences were compared against IMGT/GENE-DB human TR gene sequences so that V and J genes could be assigned. In a later analysis, CDR3 sequences and most-parsimonious VDJ recombination scenarios were assigned using the TCRdist pipeline. A later analysis defined each TCR beta chain by its CDR3 amino acid sequence plus V-gene family, and excluded reads lacking a unique V-gene family. A later analysis removed over 500 highly shared, low-generation-probability nucleotide sequences to deal with suspected cross-contamination and a sequencing artifact. In a later analysis, a clonal expansion index was calculated for each public chain from normalized within-repertoire ranks of inferred template counts. Generation probabilities in a later analysis came from a VDJ recombination model fitted to out-of-frame rearrangements, and those results were checked against IGoR. Hypergeometric tests were used in a later analysis to score TCR-TCR, TCR-HLA and TCR-CMV co-occurrence, with a repertoire-size bias correction applied to the TCR pairs. To estimate false discovery rates, a later analysis permuted the HLA or CMV assignments 20 times. In a later analysis, co-occurring TCRs were grouped with DBSCAN, and TCRdist sequence similarity was added when clustering was performed within HLA-allele-positive subsets. Co-occurrence clustering excluded repertoires with fewer than 30,000 or more than 120,000 public chains, plus five with anomalous nucleotide sharing. TCRdb mirrors the immuneACCESS table, restricted to in-frame sequences. Some clones are absent from its copies; in checked studies, under half trace to an unresolved V gene, and the reason for the others is unknown. The V and J calls and clone size come from that table; D and trimming were worked out from the DNA. For this sample there are about 84,000 clones; around 66% appear just once. 15% of the sample rests with the top ten.

Per the germline V gene, MNHEY is the CDR1 and SVGAGI is the CDR2. V was cut back by 6 bases and J by 13 bases, leaving a gap of 22 bases between them. From its cysteine to its phenylalanine, the CDR3 spans 14 amino acids. Only CDR3 DNA is held: 42 bases, read in frame from base 1. In total, approximately 700 healthy bone marrow donors made up the cohort. All cohort members were sampled while nominally healthy, although unrecorded immune exposures were likely present. The donor tested CMV seropositive and was one of the 289 seropositive cohort members. A peripheral blood sample was collected from each donor, and TCR beta sequencing was performed on peripheral blood mononuclear cells. The Qiagen DNeasy Blood Extraction Kit was used to extract genomic DNA from the blood cell samples.

This receptor was identified in a woman between 40 and 55 years old in good health and CMV-seropositive. The rearranged chain carries TRBV6-5 and TRBJ2-1; the D gene is perhaps TRBD1, on 7 matching bases. The specimen sequenced was PBMCs. The DNA sequence is given as TGTGCCAGCAGCTTAGACAGGGCGTCGCGGGAACAGTTCTTC. Translated, this is CASSLDRASREQFF.